This TCR beta chain originates from a study of shared clonotypes between healthy human individuals. Study observations and caveats: In contrast to clonotypes shared by all four donors, non-shared clonotypes had lower generation probabilities.

This clone was picked up a small number of times. Its matching antigen is unknown. Other DNA sequences in this sample translate to the same CDR3. The donors were all Caucasian adults (living in Nashville, Tennessee). CD4+ cells yielded CD45RA+ naive and CD45RA-negative memory subsets. The method was immunoSEQ multiplex PCR; TCRdb's version includes in-frame clones alone and lacks a portion of them. The sample yields 2,100,000 or so clones, approximately 94% seen once. The sample consisted of naive CD4+ T cells sorted from blood. Subset: CD45RA+ positively selected. This sequence was found in a man younger than 30 in good health.

Written as DNA, the CDR3 is TGCGCCAGCAGCTTGGAGGGACAGTTGAACACTGAAGCTTTCTTT. Translated: CASSLEGQLNTEAFF. V is TRBV5-1 and J is TRBJ1-1; 7 nucleotides line up with TRBD1. The CDR3 extends over 15 amino acids. Germline lookup yields CDR1 SGHRS and CDR2 YFSETQ. The trim removed 0 bases at V and 0 bases at J, leaving 2 bases unmatched.